This TCR beta chain was captured in a study of tumor-infiltrating lymphocytes in primary liver carcinoma. As for the study in general: Staging placed the tumors at T1-T3 N0M0, and they measured about 4 to 11 cm across.

Total RNA (around 0.45 ug) served as template for TCR beta cDNA synthesis primed by a constant-region primer. Slightly modified ARM-PCR with three nested multiplex PCR rounds yielded TCR beta libraries. It was with TRBV1-TRBV30 forward primers and a C-beta reverse primer that the first two PCR rounds were run, at about 10 cycles each. MiXCR, applied by TCRdb to the multiplex PCR reads, yields one record per CDR3 protein. The sample lists about 300,000 distinct CDR3 sequences; approximately 65% were seen once. V was trimmed by 1 base and J by 8 bases, leaving 11 bases between them. CDR1 is ENHRY, CDR2 SYGVKD, per germline. The CDR3 length is 14 residues. As for this clonotype: This may be a read error, as it is one base from a much larger clone. Lacking the conserved final phenylalanine or tryptophan, this CDR3 likely reflects a read error.

The source of the blood RNA was unsorted whole blood, and germline DNA was extracted as well. Chronic HBV infection, which was untreated, was present in the patients. V and J are TRBV10-3 and TRBJ1-4; unclear D gene. The receptor's source is a man in his forties or fifties with primary liver carcinoma and hepatitis B virus infection. Sequences were obtained from peripheral blood. CDR3 DNA sequence: TGTGCCATCAGTGAGTTACTCCGAAAGGAAAAACTGTTTGTT. Translation gives CAISELLRKEKLFV.